Each of the 17 T cell receptor beta chains below was sequenced from the same sample in a study of cytomegalovirus exposure and HLA in healthy donors. Researchers ran the PCR with 60 Vbeta and 13 Jbeta primers. Produced via immunoSEQ multiplex PCR; TCRdb's table is partial and in-frame only. The sample lists about 130,000 clones, roughly 85% occurring once. Sequenced sample: PBMCs. The receptors stem from a man in his forties in good health and CMV-seropositive.

This chain joins TRBV29-1 and TRBJ2-7; no definite D call. Trimming removed 5 bases at V and 0 bases at J, with 14 bases between. CDR1 SQVTM and CDR2 ANQGSEA come from the germline V gene. CDR3 length: 14 residues. The CDR3: CSVINYGSSYEQYF. The CDR3 nucleotides read TGCAGCGTTATAAACTACGGCAGCTCCTACGAGCAGTACTTC.

V is TRBV4-1 and J is TRBJ2-7; TRBD2 is a possible D gene (5 bases). The V and J ends lost 0 bases and 3 bases respectively, with 12 bases between them. Looked up from germline, CDR1 is MGHRA and CDR2 is YSYEKL. This CDR3 region has 15 residues. The CDR3 loop reads CASSQDGFGNYEQYF. CDR3 in DNA: TGCGCCAGCAGCCAAGATGGGTTCGGGAACTACGAGCAGTACTTC.

This sequence joins TRBV5-5 and TRBJ1-5, with a weak D call TRBD1 (6 bases). This CDR3 has 14 amino acids. V was pared by 3 bases and J by 3 bases, with 10 bases between. CDR1 is SGHKS, CDR2 YYEKEE, per germline (reference sequence). The CDR3 nucleotides are TGTGCCAGCAGCTATACAGGGTCCAATCAGCCCCAGCATTTT. It codes for CASSYTGSNQPQHF.

The rearrangement joins TRBV7-9 to TRBJ2-5; 8 nucleotides match TRBD2. After removal of 1 base from V and 2 bases from J, the junction contained 9 bases not matched to a gene. The CDR3 has 17 amino acids. Germline V lookup: CDR1 SEHNR, CDR2 FQNEAQ (reference sequence). The CDR3, as DNA: TGTGCCAGCAGCTTAGACCCAACTAGCGGACTTCAAGAGACCCAGTACTTC. The encoded protein is CASSLDPTSGLQETQYF.

This chain uses TRBV11-2 with TRBJ1-2; the D is unclear. The CDR3 length is 12 residues. V shed 5 bases and J shed 5 bases, with 9 bases lying between them. Per the germline V gene, CDR1 is SGHAT and CDR2 is FQNNGV. The CDR3 is CASSRRGYGYTF. DNA for the CDR3: TGTGCCAGCAGCCGCCGGGGTTATGGCTACACCTTC.

The chain is built from TRBV28 and TRBJ2-3; TRBD2 aligns across 8 bases. V shed 5 bases, J shed 4 bases, and the junction held 11 bases outside the gene matches. The V gene's germline CDR1 is MDHEN and CDR2 SYDVKM. CDR3 length: 16 amino acids. The CDR3 protein is CASSHPWQRESDTQYF. The CDR3 DNA follows: TGTGCCAGCAGTCACCCGTGGCAGCGGGAGTCAGATACGCAGTATTTT.

This clone was observed a single time. V is TRBV28 and J is TRBJ1-4; D remains ambiguous. The V and J ends lost 3 bases and 7 bases respectively, with 6 bases between them. The V gene's germline CDR1 is MDHEN and CDR2 SYDVKM. CDR3 length: 12 residues. The CDR3 nucleotides are TGTGCCAGCAGTTTTAGGAGTGAAAAACTGTTTTTT. The encoded protein is CASSFRSEKLFF.

This chain connects TRBV27 to TRBJ1-5; D unclear. CDR3 size: 14 residues. V was pared by 0 bases and J by 6 bases, with 9 bases between. Germline V CDR1 and CDR2: MNHEY, SMNVEV (reference sequence). The CDR3 region has the DNA TGTGCCAGCAGTTTATCGAGAGAATTTCAGCCCCAGCATTTT. It specifies CASSLSREFQPQHF.

The V gene is TRBV29-1, the J gene TRBJ2-5; no clear D. The CDR3 is made up of 10 amino acids. Germline V gene data show CDR1 as SQVTM and CDR2 as ANQGSEA. With 6 bases removed from V and 7 bases from J, the gap between germline ends came to 9 bases. This CDR3 is CSVNTGTQYF. The CDR3, as DNA: TGCAGCGTCAATACCGGGACCCAGTACTTC.

This chain joins TRBV11-2 and TRBJ2-7, with 7 bases identical to TRBD1. Per the germline V gene, CDR1 is SGHAT and CDR2 is FQNNGV. The CDR3 is 15 amino acids. The V segment lost 1 base and the J segment 2 bases; nucleotides outside the gene matches: 5. CDR3 in DNA: TGTGCCAGCAGCTTAGGGGACAGTCCCACCTACGAGCAGTACTTC. It codes for CASSLGDSPTYEQYF.

This clone appeared a few times. The CDR3 here is CASSLGGAGGYTF. DNA for the CDR3: TGTGCCAGCAGCTTAGGGGGCGCCGGCGGCTACACCTTC. This sequence joins TRBV7-9 and TRBJ1-2, with D maybe TRBD1 (5 bases). With 1 base removed from V and 8 bases from J, the gap between germline ends came to 11 bases. Germline CDR1 SEHNR, CDR2 FQNEAQ (reference sequence). The CDR3 is 13 residues long.

The chain employs TRBV5-1 and TRBJ2-7; 13 nucleotides line up with TRBD2. Germline V gives CDR1 SGHRS, CDR2 YFSETQ. Unmatched junction bases numbered 4, after V lost 1 base and J lost 3 bases. This CDR3 spans 16 amino acids. The CDR3 reads CASSLWGTSGNYEQYF. The CDR3 nucleotides read TGCGCCAGCAGCTTGTGGGGGACTAGCGGGAACTACGAGCAGTACTTC.

The rearrangement uses TRBV5-4 and TRBJ2-7; 7 bases are a match to TRBD1. Germline trimming cut 4 bases from V and 0 bases from J; bases unmatched to any gene: 7. The CDR3 is 15 residues long. Germline assignment: CDR1 SGHNT and CDR2 YYREEE (reference sequence). Written as DNA, the CDR3 is TGTGCCAGCAGCGGGGAGACAGGGAGCTCCTACGAGCAGTACTTC. This translates into CASSGETGSSYEQYF.

V and J are TRBV6-1 and TRBJ2-1; 11 bases are shared with TRBD2. V trimming: 5 bases; J trimming: 1 base; junction bases outside the gene matches: 1. Germline V gene data show CDR1 as MNHNS and CDR2 as SASEGT. CDR3 size: 15 residues. CDR3 sequence (DNA): TGTGCCAGCAGTTGGACTAGCGGGTCCTACAATGAGCAGTTCTTC. Protein product: CASSWTSGSYNEQFF.

A word on this clone: The junction shows a germline mismatch at one end, possibly a read error. J is TRBJ1-4 and V is TRBV19; 8 bases agree with TRBD1. Germline V CDR1 and CDR2: LNHDA, SQIVND (reference sequence). The CDR3 runs 14 residues. CDR3 sequence: CASSTSPETGVNMF. CDR3 DNA sequence: TGTGCCAGTAGTACGTCGCCCGAGACAGGGGTGAACATGTTT.

This chain uses TRBV30 with TRBJ2-5; tentatively, D is TRBD2 (5 bases). The CDR3 covers 15 residues. The germline V gene encodes CDR1 GTSNPN and CDR2 SVGIG (reference sequence). Trimming stripped 2 bases from V and 1 base from J, with 14 bases between. CDR3 coding DNA: TGTGCCTGGAGTACCGGGAACGGGCGCCAAGAGACCCAGTACTTC. It yields the protein CAWSTGNGRQETQYF.

V and J are TRBV6-5 and TRBJ2-5; 7 bases are shared with TRBD1. CDR1 is MNHEY, CDR2 SVGAGI, per germline. With 5 bases clipped from V and 5 bases from J, the junction kept 5 bases outside the gene matches. The CDR3 has 13 residues. The CDR3 region has the DNA TGTGCCAGCAGTCGACAGGGAGTCGAGACCCAGTACTTC. Translated, it gives CASSRQGVETQYF.